This T cell receptor (beta chain) came from a study of T cell repertoires in cytomegalovirus infection (dated by TCRdb to about 2019). For the study in its entirety: Alongside well-studied HLA-B-restricted epitopes, the peptide stimulations were aimed at recently identified HLA-C-restricted CMV epitopes, whose presentation resists viral immunomodulation. Donor HLA type was relevant to the analysis, as public TCR beta signatures indicated carriage of CMV infection together with the matching HLA type.

General study outcomes and caveats: The ex vivo response was dominated by HLA-C-restricted CMV-specific TCR beta clonotypes, which also provided the single most frequent clonotype in two of eight donors. Cumulative frequency of public TCR beta family members discriminated carriers of CMV infection plus the relevant HLA type in this cohort and an independent roughly 340-donor cohort.

This clonotype was picked up a small number of times. The antigen it binds to is not known. Within one base of it there is no much larger clone, and no base qualities were kept. The treatment or condition label on this specimen signifies: in vitro stimulation with specific CMV peptide epitopes to enrich CMV-specific T cells. Instrument on record: Illumina HiSeq 1500. TCRdb applied fastp at Q25 and MiXCR to the public reads, then kept only in-frame beta chains. Rows matching on CDR3 protein sequence are summarized as one entry with the most common DNA and genes. The sample records around 800,000 distinct CDR3 sequences, 30% to 35% of which are singletons. The ten largest clonotypes hold 12% of the sample. From cysteine to phenylalanine, the CDR3 is 16 amino acids long. Only the CDR3 DNA stays, 48 bases, in frame from base 1. Reading the germline V gene gives CDR1 MGHRA and CDR2 YSYEKL. The V and J ends are trimmed by 4 bases and 4 bases, leaving 19 bases between them.

The rearrangement combines TRBV4-1 with TRBJ2-5; tentative D gene TRBD2, with 5 bases matching. The receptor was isolated from a human donor in good health (CMV status not recorded). Some clones in this sample may be carry-over from other donors' samples. The sequences come from cultured CD8+ T cells from PBMCs, collected from culture after CMV antigen stimulation. The CDR3 here reads CASSRTLGVSPETQYF. The nucleotide sequence reads as follows: TGCGCCAGCAGCCGAACCCTGGGAGTGTCTCCAGAGACCCAGTACTTC.